This entry lists 28 T cell receptor beta chains sequenced from one sample in a study of T cell repertoires in cytomegalovirus infection. TCRdb reanalysed the reads using MiXCR and keeps one entry per CDR3 protein. The data show approximately 150,000 distinct CDR3 sequences, 5% to 6.5% seen once. The sequenced material came from PBMCs. These receptors were taken from a human donor in good health (CMV status not recorded). Some clones in this sample may be carry-over from other donors' samples.

The sample holds many counts of this clonotype. The chain links TRBV7-2 to TRBJ2-5; D might be TRBD1 or TRBD2, each matching 5 bases. The CDR3 spans 12 residues. Per the germline V gene, CDR1 is SGHTA and CDR2 is FQGNSA. Trimming took 6 bases from V and 5 from J, leaving 10 bases between them. CDR3 sequence reads: CASSRGEETQYF. The CDR3 DNA reads TGTGCCAGCAGTCGGGGCGAGGAGACCCAGTACTTC.

In its sample, this clonotype was seen many times. The chain links TRBV7-2 to TRBJ1-1, with a tentative D call TRBD1 (5 bases). Germline V gene sequence: CDR1 SGHTA, CDR2 FQGNSA. The CDR3 extends over 13 amino acids. V was trimmed by 5 bases and J by 5 bases, leaving 12 bases between them. CDR3 loop: CASSQGPRTEAFF. DNA for the CDR3: TGTGCCAGCAGCCAGGGACCGAGAACTGAAGCTTTCTTT. Full variable domain (remainder filled in from reference TRBV7-2 and TRBJ1-1): GAGVSQSPSNKVTEKGKDVELRCDPISGHTALYWYRQSLGQGLEFLIYFQGNSAPDKSGLPSDRFSAERTGGSVSTLTIQRTQQEDSAVYLCASSQGPRTEAFFGQGTRLTVV.

This clonotype was seen ten or more times. V is TRBV20-1 and J is TRBJ1-6; TRBD1 agrees at 10 bases. The CDR3 covers 14 residues. V was clipped by 6 bases and J by 9 bases; unmatched bases: 8. Germline V gives CDR1 DFQATT, CDR2 SNEGSKA (reference sequence). CDR3 sequence (DNA): TGCAGTGCGGTCACCGGGACAGGGGTTTCACCCCTCCACTTT. Protein product: CSAVTGTGVSPLHF.

This clonotype is a singleton in its sample. The germline gene is not matched at one end of the junction; a read error may be the cause. The chain joins TRBV7-2 to TRBJ2-3; a weak D match, TRBD2 (7 bases). The CDR3 runs 15 residues. Germline CDR1 and CDR2: SGHTA and FQGNSA. Written as DNA, the CDR3 is TGTGCCAGCACCTGGCCGGGCGGGGGCACAGATACGCAGAATTTT. Translation gives CASTWPGGGTDTQNF.

The table lists this clonotype with many counts. This chain connects TRBV15 to TRBJ2-1; 7 positions match TRBD2. CDR3 length equals 16 residues. The junction had 7 bases not matched to a gene; V was cut back by 0 bases and J by 5 bases. Germline assignment: CDR1 LNHNV and CDR2 YYDKDF (reference sequence). CDR3 loop: CATSRDGLGRDNEQFF. For the CDR3, the DNA is TGTGCCACCAGCAGAGATGGTCTTGGGAGGGACAATGAGCAGTTCTTC.

This clonotype was seen many times. The chain has TRBV11-2 and TRBJ2-1; 9 positions match TRBD2. This CDR3 region has 14 residues. V trimming: 6 bases; J trimming: 6 bases; junction bases outside the gene matches: 6. The germline gives CDR1 SGHAT, CDR2 FQNNGV. The CDR3 DNA follows: TGTGCCAGCAGTTCCATAGCGGGGGTCAATGAGCAGTTCTTC. It translates to CASSSIAGVNEQFF.

This clonotype was seen more than once but under ten times. V gene TRBV11-2 combines with J gene TRBJ2-4; 7 nucleotides agree with TRBD2. This CDR3 contains 12 residues. V gave up 8 bases and J gave up 5 bases; unmatched junction bases: 3. CDR1 is SGHAT and CDR2 is FQNNGV in the germline V gene. The CDR3 DNA reads as TGTGCCAGCGGGACTATCGAAAACATTCAGTACTTC. Translating gives CASGTIENIQYF.

This clonotype was seen a few times. The V gene is TRBV5-1, the J gene TRBJ2-7; perhaps TRBD1 as D (6 bases). Germline V lookup: CDR1 SGHRS, CDR2 YFSETQ. CDR3 size: 14 residues. V was shortened by 2 bases and J by 3 bases, with 12 bases between the two germline ends. CDR3 amino acids: CASSFQQGGYEQYF. The CDR3 DNA sequence: TGCGCCAGCAGCTTTCAACAGGGCGGCTACGAGCAGTACTTC. The variable domain in full, completed from reference TRBV5-1 and TRBJ2-7, reads KAGVTQTPRYLIKTRGQQVTLSCSPISGHRSVSWYQQTPGQGLQFLFEYFSETQRNKGNFPGRFSGRQFSNSRSEMNVSTLELGDSALYLCASSFQQGGYEQYFGPGTRLTVT.

This clonotype was counted ten times or more. The chain employs TRBV29-1 and TRBJ1-2; tentative D call: TRBD1 (6 bases). The germline gives CDR1 SQVTM, CDR2 ANQGSEA. V lost 5 bases to trimming and J lost 4 bases, with 14 bases between them. This CDR3 region has 13 residues. The chain's CDR3 is CSVRAGGLYGYTF. For the CDR3, the DNA is TGCAGCGTTAGGGCCGGGGGGCTCTATGGCTACACCTTC.

This clonotype was detected ten times or more. As DNA, the CDR3 is TGTGCCAGCAGTCTCCTACTCGGAAACACCATATATTTT. Protein product: CASSLLLGNTIYF. V and J are TRBV7-9 and TRBJ1-3; D gene ambiguous. V lost 6 bases and J lost 4, with 10 bases in between. The CDR3 extends over 13 amino acids. Germline lookup yields CDR1 SEHNR and CDR2 FQNEAQ (reference sequence).

This clonotype showed up many times. The J gene is TRBJ2-5, the V gene TRBV7-2; 9 nucleotides align to TRBD2. J was trimmed by 4 bases and V by 1 base; bases with no gene match: 4. The CDR3 contains 15 residues. The germline CDR1 and CDR2 sequences are SGHTA and FQGNSA. CDR3 region: CASSLGGSGGETQYF. CDR3 sequence (DNA): TGTGCCAGCAGCTTAGGTGGTAGCGGGGGAGAGACCCAGTACTTC. Full variable domain (rest looked up from reference TRBV7-2 and TRBJ2-5): GAGVSQSPSNKVTEKGKDVELRCDPISGHTALYWYRQSLGQGLEFLIYFQGNSAPDKSGLPSDRFSAERTGGSVSTLTIQRTQQEDSAVYLCASSLGGSGGETQYFGPGTRLLVL.

In its sample, this clonotype was seen many times. V is TRBV19 and J is TRBJ2-1; 12 bases align to TRBD2. Trimming took 5 bases from V and 9 from J; bases not matched to a gene: 5. The CDR3 spans 14 residues. Germline V gene sequence: CDR1 LNHDA, CDR2 SQIVND (reference sequence). The CDR3 DNA reads TGTGCCAGTAGTGCTAGCGGGGGGGCAGGTGAGCAGTTCTTC. This sequence encodes CASSASGGAGEQFF. Combining the CDR3 with reference TRBV19 and TRBJ2-1 gives the whole variable domain DGGITQSPKYLFRKEGQNVTLSCEQNLNHDAMYWYRQDPGQGLRLIYYSQIVNDFQKGDIAEGYSVSREKKESFPLTVTSAQKNPTAFYLCASSASGGAGEQFFGPGTRLTVL.

This clonotype was picked up many times. The chain joins TRBV20-1 to TRBJ1-1, with D possibly matching TRBD1 (5 bases). The CDR3 covers 16 residues. Trimming took 0 bases from V and 1 from J, leaving 15 bases between them. The germline gives CDR1 DFQATT, CDR2 SNEGSKA (reference sequence). The CDR3 nucleotides are TGCAGTGCTAGAGATTCGGGGGGAACTAAGAACACTGAAGCTTTCTTT. Translated: CSARDSGGTKNTEAFF.

The chain has TRBV6-6 and TRBJ1-3; D uncertain. Germline V gives CDR1 MNHNY, CDR2 SVGAGI (reference sequence). CDR3 length: 16 residues. V was cut by 2 bases and J by 0 bases, with 11 bases left in between. The CDR3 nucleotides are TGTGCCAGCAGTTACCCGGGTCTTAGCTCTGGAAACACCATATATTTT. It specifies CASSYPGLSSGNTIYF.

This clonotype was detected ten times or more. V gene TRBV25-1 combines with J gene TRBJ1-5, with 9 nucleotides matching TRBD1. Unmatched junction bases numbered 4, after V lost 5 bases and J lost 2 bases. The V gene's germline CDR1 is MGHDK and CDR2 SYGVNS. The CDR3 covers 15 residues. The CDR3 here is CASSPRDRGNQPQHF. In DNA, the CDR3 is TGTGCCAGCAGTCCCCGGGACAGGGGCAATCAGCCCCAGCATTTT.

This chain links TRBV20-1 with TRBJ1-4; 7 bases fit TRBD1. Germline V gene sequence: CDR1 DFQATT, CDR2 SNEGSKA (reference sequence). J lost 6 bases, V lost 3 bases, and 4 bases had no gene match. This CDR3 is built from 13 residues. Here the CDR3 DNA reads TGCAGTGCTAGGGGACAGTCCTATGAAAAACTGTTTTTT. This codes for CSARGQSYEKLFF.

The V call is TRBV28, the J call TRBJ1-4; D is possibly TRBD1 (5 bases). The germline CDR1 and CDR2 sequences are MDHEN and SYDVKM. V lost 6 bases and J lost 6, with 14 bases in between. The CDR3 has 14 residues. The DNA of the CDR3 is TGTGCCAGCAGCCGTCCGCTCAGGGATGAAAAACTGTTTTTT. Its protein is CASSRPLRDEKLFF.

This clonotype has ten or more counts. The J gene is TRBJ2-1, the V gene TRBV3-1; D remains unclear. Germline lookup yields CDR1 LGHDT and CDR2 YNNKEL (reference sequence). The CDR3 runs 14 residues. With 1 base removed from V and 9 bases from J, the gap between germline ends came to 13 bases. The CDR3 DNA reads as TGTGCCAGCAGCCAAGTAAGCCGGTCGGGTGAGCAGTTCTTC. It specifies CASSQVSRSGEQFF.

At least ten counts were recorded for this clonotype. This chain connects TRBV7-2 to TRBJ2-3, with D unclear. V was pared by 1 base and J by 7 bases, with 15 bases between. The length of the CDR3 is 15 residues. Looked up from germline, CDR1 is SGHTA and CDR2 is FQGNSA. The CDR3 here is CASSLDRTSLNTQYF. The CDR3 DNA sequence: TGTGCCAGCAGCTTAGATCGGACCTCATTAAATACGCAGTATTTT.

This clonotype was observed many times. The CDR3 here is CASSKQPQGTPQYF. In nucleotides, the CDR3 is TGTGCCAGCAGCAAACAACCACAGGGGACCCCGCAGTATTTT. V gene TRBV6-5 combines with J gene TRBJ2-3, with TRBD1 identical over 7 bases. The CDR3 is 14 residues long. Trimming at V came to 6 bases and at J to 10 bases, leaving 13 bases not matched to a gene. Germline-derived CDR1 and CDR2 are MNHEY and SVGAGI.

The rearrangement joins TRBV3-1 to TRBJ1-1; perhaps TRBD1 as D (5 bases). The V end lost 6 bases, the J end lost 8 bases, and 16 bases lay between the germline ends. Germline V gene data show CDR1 as LGHDT and CDR2 as YNNKEL (reference sequence). The CDR3 spans 13 residues. CDR3 in amino acids: CASSPLDGGEAFF. The CDR3 DNA sequence: TGTGCCAGCAGTCCCCTTGACGGGGGAGAAGCTTTCTTT.

This clonotype was seen only a few times. The rearrangement joins TRBV12-3 or TRBV12-4 to TRBJ1-2, with 7 bases matching TRBD1. The CDR3 is 15 amino acids. The V segment lost 3 bases and the J segment 5 bases; nucleotides outside the gene matches: 9. As DNA, the CDR3 is TGTGCCAGCAGTTTCTTTGACAGGGATCAATATGGCTACACCTTC. It translates to CASSFFDRDQYGYTF.

This clonotype was recorded many times. The chain recombines TRBV29-1 with TRBJ2-2; D not certain. The CDR3 length is 12 residues. The germline CDR1 and CDR2 sequences are SQVTM and ANQGSEA. Trimming pared 7 bases from V and 4 bases from J, leaving 10 bases between. The CDR3 coding sequence is TGCAGCGCCCTAATTGGCACCGGGGAGCTGTTTTTT. Protein: CSALIGTGELFF.

The sample holds many counts of this clonotype. The chain uses TRBV9 and TRBJ2-1; 7 bases are a match to TRBD2. Germline CDR1 reads SGDLS; CDR2 reads YYNGEE. The V gene end was trimmed by 0 bases and the J gene end by 3 bases; junction bases not matched to a gene: 9. This CDR3 region has 17 residues. The CDR3 loop is CASSVDPPGGVYNEQFF. Here the CDR3 DNA reads TGTGCCAGCAGCGTAGACCCCCCGGGGGGTGTCTACAATGAGCAGTTCTTC.

The table lists this clonotype with many counts. The V and J genes are TRBV4-3 and TRBJ2-2; 7 nucleotides agree with TRBD1. J lost 2 bases, V lost 2 bases, and 8 bases had no gene match. CDR1 is LGHNA, CDR2 YSLEER, per germline. This CDR3 is 17 amino acids long. The DNA of the CDR3 is TGCGCCAGCAGCCAAAGCTTCCGGGACAGAAACACCGGGGAGCTGTTTTTT. It translates to CASSQSFRDRNTGELFF.

This clonotype showed up just a few times. The CDR3 sequence: CASSLASSGDSPLHF. For the CDR3, the DNA is TGTGCCAGCAGCCTTGCCAGCTCTGGGGATTCACCCCTCCACTTT. The chain is built from TRBV27 and TRBJ1-6; unclear D gene. Per the germline V gene, CDR1 is MNHEY and CDR2 is SMNVEV (reference sequence). This CDR3 has 15 residues. The V end lost 6 bases, the J end lost 8 bases, and 17 bases lay between the germline ends.

Ten or more counts support this clonotype. The chain uses TRBV29-1 and TRBJ2-7; 7 bases line up with TRBD1. The junction had 9 bases not matched to a gene; V was cut back by 5 bases and J by 2 bases. Germline V gene data show CDR1 as SQVTM and CDR2 as ANQGSEA. The CDR3 is made up of 14 amino acids. The CDR3 DNA is TGCAGCGTTCTCCCCACAGGGGCGACCTACGAGCAGTACTTC. Translating it yields CSVLPTGATYEQYF.

Ten or more counts support this clonotype. This sequence joins TRBV20-1 and TRBJ2-1; 7 positions agree with TRBD1. CDR3 size: 16 residues. Germline V gene lookup returns CDR1 DFQATT and CDR2 SNEGSKA (reference sequence). V gave up 6 bases and J gave up 1 base; unmatched junction bases: 12. In DNA form, the CDR3 reads TGCAGTGCCAGGGAGACCCCGGGACAGTCCTACAATGAGCAGTTCTTC. Its translation is CSARETPGQSYNEQFF.